The 27 T cell receptor beta chains reported below all come from one sample, sequenced in a study of blood T cells in healthy people across ages. Using a J-beta primer mix together with a sample-barcoded 5' primer, a second PCR was run for about 6 to 11 cycles. TCRdb ran MiXCR on the 5' RACE reads and lists one entry per CDR3 protein. The table shows more than 600,000 distinct CDR3 sequences, with 20% to 30% occurring only once. The data also belong to a second study, concerning T cells of mothers and their children.

Source material: blood. The source of these receptors is a boy aged 5-17 years in good health.

The chain carries TRBV12-3 or TRBV12-4 and TRBJ2-5, with 9 bases that match TRBD1. V gave up 2 bases and J gave up 4 bases; unmatched junction bases: 5. This CDR3 spans 15 amino acids. CDR3 DNA: TGTGCCAGCAGTTTAAATACACAGGGGGCAGAGACCCAGTACTTC. Its protein is CASSLNTQGAETQYF.

This clonotype was seen repeatedly, ten times or more. This rearrangement joins TRBV7-2 to TRBJ1-2, with D possibly TRBD1 on 6 matching bases. CDR1 is SGHTA, CDR2 FQGNSA, per germline. CDR3 length: 13 amino acids. The ends were cut back, 2 bases at V and 6 bases at J, with 10 bases in the middle. As DNA, the CDR3 is TGTGCCAGCAGCTTAACCCCAGGGGATGGCTACACCTTC. Translating gives CASSLTPGDGYTF.

This clonotype was observed many times. This chain uses TRBV9 with TRBJ2-5; the match to TRBD2 covers 12 bases. The CDR3 totals 16 residues. V trimming: 4 bases; J trimming: 1 base; junction bases outside the gene matches: 5. In germline, CDR1 is SGDLS, CDR2 YYNGEE. The CDR3 here is CASSSGLAGPQETQYF. In DNA form, the CDR3 reads TGTGCCAGCAGCTCCGGACTAGCGGGGCCCCAAGAGACCCAGTACTTC. Together with reference TRBV9 and TRBJ2-5, the CDR3 gives the full variable domain: DSGVTQTPKHLITATGQRVTLRCSPRSGDLSVYWYQQSLDQGLQFLIQYYNGEERAKGNILERFSAQQFPDLHSELNLSSLELGDSALYFCASSSGLAGPQETQYFGPGTRLLVL.

This clonotype came up a few times. This chain joins TRBV7-9 and TRBJ1-2; perhaps TRBD1 as D (6 bases). V dropped 2 bases and J dropped 2 bases, with 12 bases sitting between them. This CDR3 spans 15 amino acids. Germline assignment: CDR1 SEHNR and CDR2 FQNEAQ (reference sequence). The CDR3 sequence is CASSLRTGQNYGYTF. In nucleotides, the CDR3 is TGTGCCAGCAGCTTACGAACAGGGCAGAACTATGGCTACACCTTC.

This clonotype was observed a few times. J is TRBJ1-4 and V is TRBV12-3 or TRBV12-4, with D uncertain. With 6 bases removed from V and 0 bases from J, the gap between germline ends came to 8 bases. This CDR3 is built from 14 residues. CDR3 loop: CASRLSTTNEKLFF. The CDR3 region has the DNA TGTGCCAGCAGGCTATCGACAACTAATGAAAAACTGTTTTTT.

The V gene is TRBV7-9, the J gene TRBJ1-2; D remains unclear. CDR1 SEHNR and CDR2 FQNEAQ come from the germline V gene (reference sequence). CDR3 length: 11 amino acids. Between the trimmed V and J ends, which lost 9 bases and 5 bases, there was a span of 10 bases. The CDR3 spells CASDDLYGYTF. CDR3 DNA: TGTGCCAGTGACGACTTATATGGCTACACCTTC.

The J gene is TRBJ2-5, the V gene TRBV28, with 7 nucleotides matching TRBD2. With the DNA end fitting TRBJ2-7 better, the J assignment may be wrong. The CDR3 totals 13 residues. Per the germline V gene, CDR1 is MDHEN and CDR2 is SYDVKM. CDR3 sequence (DNA): TGTGCCAGCTCTGGGGAGGGTTTCTACGAGCAGTACTTC. It translates to CASSGEGFYEQYF.

This clonotype was detected only a few times. V gene TRBV29-1 combines with J gene TRBJ2-7, with D tentatively TRBD1 (5 bases). Deletions cut 1 base from V and 1 base from J, with 8 bases between. There are 13 residues in the CDR3. Per germline, CDR1 SQVTM and CDR2 ANQGSEA. CDR3 nucleotides: TGCAGCGTTGAAGGGACAAAGTCCTACGAGCAGTACTTC. Its translation is CSVEGTKSYEQYF.

V is TRBV12-3 or TRBV12-4 and J is TRBJ1-4, with TRBD1 identical over 8 bases. The CDR3 spans 13 residues. J gave up 7 bases and V 6 bases, and 4 bases lay outside the gene matches. The CDR3 sequence: CASSQQGGEKLFF. CDR3 in DNA: TGTGCCAGCAGCCAACAGGGGGGTGAAAAACTGTTTTTT.

This chain connects TRBV7-3 to TRBJ2-2; D is ambiguous. V lost 2 bases and J lost 4, with 8 bases in between. CDR1 and CDR2 (germline): SGHTA, FQGTGA. CDR3 size: 14 residues. CDR3 amino acids: CASSLSPTTGELFF. The CDR3 nucleotides read TGTGCCAGCAGCTTATCACCGACCACCGGGGAGCTGTTTTTT.

The chain has TRBV7-2 and TRBJ2-5; 7 bases match TRBD2. Trimming took 1 base from V and 6 from J; bases not matched to a gene: 17. The CDR3 sequence is 18 residues long. Germline V CDR1 and CDR2: SGHTA, FQGNSA. CDR3 bases: TGTGCCAGCAGCTTAGTGTGGGTGACTGGCGGGAGACCGAAGACCCAGTACTTC. This encodes CASSLVWVTGGRPKTQYF.

The chain carries TRBV11-2 and TRBJ1-5; D is unclear. This CDR3 is built from 15 residues. Trimming removed 0 bases from V and 4 bases from J, with 10 bases in between. Germline-derived CDR1 and CDR2 are SGHAT and FQNNGV. The CDR3: CASSLEMGKNQPQHF. The CDR3 nucleotides read TGTGCCAGCAGCTTAGAGATGGGCAAGAATCAGCCCCAGCATTTT.

This chain links TRBV29-1 with TRBJ2-2; D is perhaps TRBD2 (5 bases). The CDR3 covers 12 residues. Germline lookup yields CDR1 SQVTM and CDR2 ANQGSEA. V dropped 7 bases and J dropped 4 bases, with 10 bases sitting between them. The DNA of the CDR3 is TGCAGCGCCATCCGGGGCACCGGGGAGCTGTTTTTT. Translating it yields CSAIRGTGELFF.

The chain joins TRBV5-4 to TRBJ2-3; 8 bases are a match to TRBD2. The CDR3 is made up of 15 amino acids. Germline V gene lookup returns CDR1 SGHNT and CDR2 YYREEE (reference sequence). Losses at the gene ends were 2 bases for V and 3 bases for J; bases not matched to a gene: 5. CDR3 nucleotide sequence: TGTGCCAGCAGCTTCGGACTAGCCCTGACAGATACGCAGTATTTT. Residues: CASSFGLALTDTQYF.

The V call is TRBV4-3, the J call TRBJ1-2, with 9 nucleotides matching TRBD1. Germline V gene data show CDR1 as LGHNA and CDR2 as YSLEER. The CDR3 is made up of 16 amino acids. With 1 base clipped from V and 4 bases from J, the junction kept 7 bases outside the gene matches. The CDR3 sequence is CASSQVTGQGAYGYTF. CDR3 coding DNA: TGCGCCAGCAGCCAAGTAACGGGACAGGGAGCCTATGGCTACACCTTC.

The CDR3 DNA is TGTGCCAGCAGTTACTCAAACCAATTAGGAGGCATTCAGTACTTC. Its translation is CASSYSNQLGGIQYF. V and J are TRBV6-2 or TRBV6-3 and TRBJ2-4, with D perhaps matching TRBD2 (5 bases). Germline V CDR1 and CDR2: MNHEY, SVGEGT. The V gene lost 0 bases and the J gene lost 9 bases, with 15 bases spanning the gap. The CDR3 consists of 15 residues.

The rearrangement uses TRBV5-1 and TRBJ2-1; 8 bases map to TRBD2. The CDR3 has 16 residues. J was trimmed by 4 bases and V by 9 bases; bases with no gene match: 15. Germline loops: CDR1 SGHRS, CDR2 YFSETQ. This CDR3 reads CATRSGAGVSYNEQFF. As DNA, the CDR3 is TGCGCCACTCGGAGCGGAGCGGGAGTATCATACAATGAGCAGTTCTTC.

This sequence joins TRBV24-1 and TRBJ2-1; D gene unclear. The germline V and J ends were trimmed by 3 bases and 5 bases, with 13 bases remaining between them. Germline CDR1 KGHDR, CDR2 SFDVKD. The CDR3 extends over 15 amino acids. The CDR3 DNA sequence: TGTGCCACCAGTGATGCCGGGCCTCGGGACAATGAGCAGTTCTTC. Translated: CATSDAGPRDNEQFF.

This clonotype was seen once. This chain uses TRBV6-4 with TRBJ2-5, with D possibly being TRBD1 (6 bases). With the DNA end fitting TRBJ2-7 better, the J assignment may be wrong. The CDR3 has 14 residues. Germline V CDR1 and CDR2: MRHNA, SNTAGT. Written as DNA, the CDR3 is TGTGCCAGCATCACTGGGACAAGGAATTACGAGCAGTACTTC. This sequence encodes CASITGTRNYEQYF.

This clonotype was observed a few times. The V gene is TRBV20-1, the J gene TRBJ2-5; 7 bases match TRBD1. The assigned J gene may be wrong: the sequence end matches TRBJ2-7 better. From germline, CDR1 is DFQATT and CDR2 SNEGSKA (reference sequence). The CDR3 has 11 residues. The CDR3 sequence: CSARQGLEQYF. The CDR3, as DNA: TGCAGTGCGCGACAGGGTCTCGAGCAGTACTTC.

This chain links TRBV19 with TRBJ2-7; D is possibly TRBD1 or TRBD2 (6 bases each). V was clipped by 3 bases and J by 4 bases, with 16 bases between them. The V gene's germline CDR1 is LNHDA and CDR2 SQIVND (reference sequence). The CDR3 consists of 15 residues. This CDR3 is CASSIWRGTWYEQYF. Here the CDR3 DNA reads TGTGCCAGTAGTATTTGGAGGGGGACCTGGTACGAGCAGTACTTC.

This clonotype has more than one count but fewer than ten. The chain couples TRBV20-1 to TRBJ2-5; 11 nucleotides match TRBD2. Losses at the gene ends were 4 bases for V and 6 bases for J; bases not matched to a gene: 7. Germline V gene lookup returns CDR1 DFQATT and CDR2 SNEGSKA (reference sequence). The CDR3 loop spans 14 amino acids. CDR3 loop: CSATIAGGPQTQYF. Written as DNA, the CDR3 is TGCAGTGCTACAATAGCGGGGGGGCCACAGACCCAGTACTTC.

J is TRBJ2-5 and V is TRBV20-1, with 7 positions matching TRBD2. The CDR3 length is 15 residues. The V gene end was trimmed by 2 bases and the J gene end by 2 bases; junction bases not matched to a gene: 8. Germline loops: CDR1 DFQATT, CDR2 SNEGSKA (reference sequence). This CDR3 reads CSARTIAGQQETQYF. CDR3 DNA: TGCAGTGCTAGAACCATAGCGGGCCAACAAGAGACCCAGTACTTC.

The chain links TRBV7-9 to TRBJ2-1; D not certain. The J call may be mistaken, given a closer DNA end match to TRBJ2-5. Germline V gene sequence: CDR1 SEHNR, CDR2 FQNEAQ (reference sequence). There are 13 residues in the CDR3. The CDR3 DNA follows: TGTGCCAGCAGCCAACCATCTGGGGAGACCCAGTACTTC. It specifies CASSQPSGETQYF.

There are a few counts of this clonotype. This chain uses TRBV5-1 with TRBJ1-2, with 9 bases that match TRBD1. The V gene's germline CDR1 is SGHRS and CDR2 YFSETQ. This CDR3 is 14 amino acids long. V lost 3 bases and J lost 4; bases outside the gene matches: 4. CDR3 in amino acids: CASSSGQGIYGYTF. The CDR3, as DNA: TGCGCCAGCAGCTCGGGACAGGGTATCTATGGCTACACCTTC.

In this sample, this clonotype turned up a few times. V and J are TRBV4-2 and TRBJ1-2; 7 bases line up with TRBD1. Germline V lookup: CDR1 LGHNA, CDR2 YNFKEQ. The CDR3 totals 14 residues. With 1 base clipped from V and 7 bases from J, the junction kept 6 bases outside the gene matches. As DNA, the CDR3 is TGTGCCAGCAGCCAAGGACAGGGCGGGAGTGGCTACACCTTC. Its protein product is CASSQGQGGSGYTF.

The gene calls are TRBV5-1 and TRBJ1-4; D may be TRBD1 (5 bases). This CDR3 is 15 amino acids long. CDR1 is SGHRS and CDR2 is YFSETQ in the germline V gene. V dropped 0 bases and J dropped 8 bases, with 14 bases sitting between them. The CDR3 loop is CASSLAGGAVEKLFF. CDR3 DNA sequence: TGCGCCAGCAGCTTGGCTGGAGGGGCAGTCGAAAAACTGTTTTTT.